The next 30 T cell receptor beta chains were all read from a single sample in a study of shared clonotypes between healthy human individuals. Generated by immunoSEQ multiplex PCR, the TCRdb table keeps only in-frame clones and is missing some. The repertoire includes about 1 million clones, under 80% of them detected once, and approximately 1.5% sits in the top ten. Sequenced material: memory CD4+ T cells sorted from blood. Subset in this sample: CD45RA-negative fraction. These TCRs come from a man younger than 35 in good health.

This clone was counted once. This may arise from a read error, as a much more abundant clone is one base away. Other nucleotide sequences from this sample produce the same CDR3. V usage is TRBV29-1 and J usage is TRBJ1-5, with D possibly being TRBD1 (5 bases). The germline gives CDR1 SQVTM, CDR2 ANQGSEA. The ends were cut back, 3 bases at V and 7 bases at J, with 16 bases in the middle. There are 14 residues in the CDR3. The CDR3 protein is CSVEGSGLGQPQHF. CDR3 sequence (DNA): TGCAGCGTTGAGGGATCAGGGTTAGGCCAGCCCCAGCATTTT.

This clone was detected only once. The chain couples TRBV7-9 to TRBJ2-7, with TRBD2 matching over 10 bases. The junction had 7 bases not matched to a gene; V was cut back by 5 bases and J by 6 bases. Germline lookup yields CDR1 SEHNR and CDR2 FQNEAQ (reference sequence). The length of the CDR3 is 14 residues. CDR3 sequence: CASSVGTSVGEQYF. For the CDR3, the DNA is TGTGCCAGCAGCGTCGGGACTAGCGTCGGCGAGCAGTACTTC.

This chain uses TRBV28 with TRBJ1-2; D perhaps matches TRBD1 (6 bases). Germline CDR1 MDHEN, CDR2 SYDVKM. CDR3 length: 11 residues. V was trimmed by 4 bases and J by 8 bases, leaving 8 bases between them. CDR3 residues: CASSSQGGYTF. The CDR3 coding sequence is TGTGCCAGCAGTTCTCAGGGGGGCTACACCTTC.

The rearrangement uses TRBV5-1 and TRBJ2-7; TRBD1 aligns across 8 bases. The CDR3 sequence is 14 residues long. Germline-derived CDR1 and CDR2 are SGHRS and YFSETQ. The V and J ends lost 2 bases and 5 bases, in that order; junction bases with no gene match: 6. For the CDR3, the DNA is TGCGCCAGCAGCTTAGTCCAGGGGGCAAACGAGCAGTACTTC. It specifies CASSLVQGANEQYF.

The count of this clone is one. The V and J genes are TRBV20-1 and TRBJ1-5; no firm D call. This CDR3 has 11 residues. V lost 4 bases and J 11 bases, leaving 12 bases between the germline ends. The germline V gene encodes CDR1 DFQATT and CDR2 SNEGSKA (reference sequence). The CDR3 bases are TGCAGTGCTACTTTTAGGAAAACCCAGCATTTT. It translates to CSATFRKTQHF.

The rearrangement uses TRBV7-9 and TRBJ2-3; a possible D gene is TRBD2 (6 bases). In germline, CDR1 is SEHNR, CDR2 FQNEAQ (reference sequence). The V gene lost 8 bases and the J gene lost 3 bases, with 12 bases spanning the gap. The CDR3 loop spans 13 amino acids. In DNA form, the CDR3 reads TGTGCCAGCTCGACGGGAGTTACAGATACGCAGTATTTT. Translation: CASSTGVTDTQYF.

The CDR3 nucleotides read TGTGCCAGCAGCAAGCCTGATAACACTGAAGCTTTCTTT. This gives the protein CASSKPDNTEAFF. This chain connects TRBV21-1 to TRBJ1-1. TRBV21-1 is an annotated pseudogene. The CDR3 length is 13 residues.

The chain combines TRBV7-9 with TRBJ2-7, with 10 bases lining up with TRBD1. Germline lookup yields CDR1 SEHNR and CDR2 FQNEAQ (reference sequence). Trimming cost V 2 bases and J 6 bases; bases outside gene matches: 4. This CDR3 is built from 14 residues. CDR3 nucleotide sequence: TGTGCCAGCAGCTTAAGAAGGGACAGGGGCGAGCAGTACTTC. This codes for CASSLRRDRGEQYF. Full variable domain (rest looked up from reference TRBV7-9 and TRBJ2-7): DTGVSQNPRHKITKRGQNVTFRCDPISEHNRLYWYRQTLGQGPEFLTYFQNEAQLEKSRLLSDRFSAERPKGSFSTLEIQRTEQGDSAMYLCASSLRRDRGEQYFGPGTRLTVT.

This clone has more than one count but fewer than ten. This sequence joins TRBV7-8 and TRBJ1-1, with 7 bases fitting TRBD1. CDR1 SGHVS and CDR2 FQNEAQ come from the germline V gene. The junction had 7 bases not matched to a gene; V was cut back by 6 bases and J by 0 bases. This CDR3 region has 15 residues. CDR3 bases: TGTGCCAGCAGTCCAATCAGGGGGATGAACACTGAAGCTTTCTTT. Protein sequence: CASSPIRGMNTEAFF.

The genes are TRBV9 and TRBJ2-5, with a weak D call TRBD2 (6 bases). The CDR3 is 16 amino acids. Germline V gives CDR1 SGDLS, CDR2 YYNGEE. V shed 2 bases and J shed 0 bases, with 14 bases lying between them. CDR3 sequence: CASSVTSAGYQETQYF. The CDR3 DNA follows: TGTGCCAGCAGCGTCACTAGTGCGGGGTACCAAGAGACCCAGTACTTC. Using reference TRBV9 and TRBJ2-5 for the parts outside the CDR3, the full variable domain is DSGVTQTPKHLITATGQRVTLRCSPRSGDLSVYWYQQSLDQGLQFLIQYYNGEERAKGNILERFSAQQFPDLHSELNLSSLELGDSALYFCASSVTSAGYQETQYFGPGTRLLVL.

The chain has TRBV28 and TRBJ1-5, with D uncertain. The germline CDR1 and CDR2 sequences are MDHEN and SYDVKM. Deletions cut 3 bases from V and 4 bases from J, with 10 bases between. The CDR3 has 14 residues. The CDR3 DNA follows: TGTGCCAGCAGTTTGGACGGTCGAAATCAGCCCCAGCATTTT. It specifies CASSLDGRNQPQHF.

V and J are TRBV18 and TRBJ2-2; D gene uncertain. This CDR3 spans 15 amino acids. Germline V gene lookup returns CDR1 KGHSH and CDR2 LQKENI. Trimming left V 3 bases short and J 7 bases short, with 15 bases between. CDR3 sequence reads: CASSPTVGGGGELFF. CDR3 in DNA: TGTGCCAGCTCACCTACCGTTGGCGGCGGCGGGGAGCTGTTTTTT.

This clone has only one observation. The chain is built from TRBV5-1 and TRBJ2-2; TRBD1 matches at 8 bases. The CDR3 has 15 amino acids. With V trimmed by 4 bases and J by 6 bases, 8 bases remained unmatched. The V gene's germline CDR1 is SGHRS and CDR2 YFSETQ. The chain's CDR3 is CASSRGQASPGELFF. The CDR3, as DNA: TGCGCCAGCAGCAGGGGACAGGCTTCTCCCGGGGAGCTGTTTTTT.

CDR3 bases: TGTGCCAGTAGTACTAATAGCGGGAGCTCCTACAATGAGCAGTTCTTC. As protein: CASSTNSGSSYNEQFF. The V gene is TRBV19, the J gene TRBJ2-1, with TRBD2 matching over 9 bases. The CDR3 runs 16 residues. V trimming: 4 bases; J trimming: 0 bases; junction bases outside the gene matches: 4. Germline V gives CDR1 LNHDA, CDR2 SQIVND (reference sequence).

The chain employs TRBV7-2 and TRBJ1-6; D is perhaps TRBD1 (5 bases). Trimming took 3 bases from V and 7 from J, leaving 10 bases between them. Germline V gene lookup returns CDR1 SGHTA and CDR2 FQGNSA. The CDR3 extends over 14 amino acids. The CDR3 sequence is CASSLQGLNSPLHF. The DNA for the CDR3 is TGTGCCAGCAGCTTGCAGGGATTGAATTCACCCCTCCACTTT.

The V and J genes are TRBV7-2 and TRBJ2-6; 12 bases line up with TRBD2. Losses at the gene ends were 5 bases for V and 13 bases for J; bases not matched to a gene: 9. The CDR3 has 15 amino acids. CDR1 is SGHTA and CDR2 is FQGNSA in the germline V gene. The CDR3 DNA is TGTGCCAGCAGCCCAAGACTAGCGGGAGTTCAGGTCCTGACTTTC. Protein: CASSPRLAGVQVLTF.

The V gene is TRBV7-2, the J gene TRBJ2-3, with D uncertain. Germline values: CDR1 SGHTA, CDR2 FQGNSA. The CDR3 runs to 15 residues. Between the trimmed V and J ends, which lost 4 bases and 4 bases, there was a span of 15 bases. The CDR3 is CASSYFGVLADTQYF. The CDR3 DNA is TGTGCCAGCAGCTACTTCGGAGTACTCGCAGATACGCAGTATTTT.

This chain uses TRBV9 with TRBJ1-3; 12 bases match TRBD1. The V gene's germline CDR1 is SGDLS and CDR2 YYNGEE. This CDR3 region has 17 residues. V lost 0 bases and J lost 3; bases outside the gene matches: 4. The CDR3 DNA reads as TGTGCCAGCAGCGTAGCGGGACAGGGGGCAGGTGGAAACACCATATATTTT. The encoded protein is CASSVAGQGAGGNTIYF.

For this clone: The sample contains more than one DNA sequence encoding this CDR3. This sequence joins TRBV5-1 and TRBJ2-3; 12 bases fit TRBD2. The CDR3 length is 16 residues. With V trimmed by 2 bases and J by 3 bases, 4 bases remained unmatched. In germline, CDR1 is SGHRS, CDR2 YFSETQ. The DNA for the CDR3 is TGCGCCAGCAGCTTTGGGACTAGCGGGTCAACAGATACGCAGTATTTT. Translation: CASSFGTSGSTDTQYF.

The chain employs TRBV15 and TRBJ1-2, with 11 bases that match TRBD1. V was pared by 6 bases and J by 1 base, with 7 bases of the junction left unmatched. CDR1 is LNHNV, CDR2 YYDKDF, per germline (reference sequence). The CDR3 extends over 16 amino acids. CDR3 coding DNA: TGTGCCACCAGAGCGTCCGGGACAGGGGGTAACTATGGCTACACCTTC. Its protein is CATRASGTGGNYGYTF.

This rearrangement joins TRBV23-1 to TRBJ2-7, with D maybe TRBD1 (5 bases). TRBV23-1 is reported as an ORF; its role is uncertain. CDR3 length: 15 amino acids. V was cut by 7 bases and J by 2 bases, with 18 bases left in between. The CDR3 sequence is CASTPTWTLPYEQYF. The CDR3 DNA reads TGCGCCAGCACACCAACCTGGACACTTCCCTACGAGCAGTACTTC.

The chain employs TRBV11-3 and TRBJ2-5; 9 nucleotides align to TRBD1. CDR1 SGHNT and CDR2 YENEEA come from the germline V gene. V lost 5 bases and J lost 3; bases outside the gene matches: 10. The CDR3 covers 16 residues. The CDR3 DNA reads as TGTGCCAGCAGCCCGAACAGGGGGCAGCGCGAAGAGACCCAGTACTTC. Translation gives CASSPNRGQREETQYF.

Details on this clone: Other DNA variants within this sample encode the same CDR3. CDR3 in amino acids: CASSANSPLHF. Here the CDR3 DNA reads TGTGCCAGCAGTGCTAATTCACCCCTCCACTTT. The chain uses TRBV6-1 and TRBJ1-6, with D unclear. Trimming shortened V by 4 bases and J by 6 bases, and 1 base separated the two germline ends. In germline, CDR1 is MNHNS, CDR2 SASEGT. This CDR3 is 11 amino acids long.

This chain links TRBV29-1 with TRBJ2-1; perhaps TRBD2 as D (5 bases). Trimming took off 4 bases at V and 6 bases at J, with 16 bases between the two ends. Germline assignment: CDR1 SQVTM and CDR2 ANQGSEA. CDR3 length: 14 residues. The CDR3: CSVVSDSHRNEQFF. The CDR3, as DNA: TGCAGCGTTGTCTCGGACTCCCATCGCAATGAGCAGTTCTTC.

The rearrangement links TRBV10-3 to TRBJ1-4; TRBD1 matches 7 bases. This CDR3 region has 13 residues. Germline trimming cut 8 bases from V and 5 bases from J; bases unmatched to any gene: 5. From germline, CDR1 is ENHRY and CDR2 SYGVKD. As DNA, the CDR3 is TGTGCCATCGCGGGACAGCTAAATGAAAAACTGTTTTTT. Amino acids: CAIAGQLNEKLFF.

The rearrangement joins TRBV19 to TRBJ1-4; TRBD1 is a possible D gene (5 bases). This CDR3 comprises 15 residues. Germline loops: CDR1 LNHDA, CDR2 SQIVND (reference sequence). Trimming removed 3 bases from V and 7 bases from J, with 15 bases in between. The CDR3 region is CASSMGVGAGEKLFF. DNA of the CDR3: TGTGCCAGTAGTATGGGGGTAGGGGCAGGTGAAAAACTGTTTTTT.

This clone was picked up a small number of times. DNA for the CDR3: TGTGCCAGCAGTCTCGCACAGGGGGCTTCCCGTGGCTACACCTTC. This codes for CASSLAQGASRGYTF. This chain joins TRBV11-1 and TRBJ1-2; TRBD1 matches at 9 bases. Germline V gives CDR1 SGHAT, CDR2 FQDESV (reference sequence). This CDR3 is built from 15 residues. Trimming cost V 6 bases and J 7 bases; bases outside gene matches: 12. The entire variable domain, with the rest obtained from reference TRBV11-1 and TRBJ1-2, is as follows: EAEVAQSPRYKITEKSQAVAFWCDPISGHATLYWYRQILGQGPELLVQFQDESVVDDSQLPKDRFSAERLKGVDSTLKIQPAELGDSAMYLCASSLAQGASRGYTFGSGTRLTVV.

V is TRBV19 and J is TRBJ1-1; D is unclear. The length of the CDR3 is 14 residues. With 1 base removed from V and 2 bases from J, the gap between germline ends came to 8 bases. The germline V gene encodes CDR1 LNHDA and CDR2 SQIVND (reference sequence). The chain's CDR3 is CASSIVRGNTEAFF. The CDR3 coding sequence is TGTGCCAGTAGTATAGTGCGGGGTAACACTGAAGCTTTCTTT.

The DNA of the CDR3 is TGTGCCTGGAGTGTAAGGACAGGGAATGGCTACACCTTC. Its protein is CAWSVRTGNGYTF. The J gene is TRBJ1-2, the V gene TRBV30, with 8 bases fitting TRBD1. The CDR3 runs to 13 residues. With 0 bases clipped from V and 6 bases from J, the junction kept 3 bases outside the gene matches. Germline V gene lookup returns CDR1 GTSNPN and CDR2 SVGIG (reference sequence).

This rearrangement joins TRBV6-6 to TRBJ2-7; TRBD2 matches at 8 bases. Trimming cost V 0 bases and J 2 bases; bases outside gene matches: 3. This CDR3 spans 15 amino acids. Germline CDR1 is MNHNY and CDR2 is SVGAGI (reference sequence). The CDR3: CASSYSLAGTYEQYF. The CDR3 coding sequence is TGTGCCAGCAGTTACTCTTTAGCGGGGACCTACGAGCAGTACTTC.